This is a list of T cell receptor beta chains from one sample in a study of T cells in Graves' hyperthyroidism and ophthalmopathy. MiXCR, run by TCRdb on the multiplex PCR reads, gives a single entry per CDR3 protein. The sample lists 240,000 or so distinct CDR3 sequences; roughly 17% were seen once. The sequenced sample was blood. Source of these receptors: a woman aged 18-30 years with Graves' ophthalmopathy. The CDR3 runs from the conserved cysteine through the conserved F or W. Fields, in order: CDR3 DNA, CDR3 protein, V gene, CDR3 length, D gene, J gene, clone size. The D gene is left open where the match is weak. Size is omitted from some rows. Given values are once, few, many or a class for expanded clones.

TGTGCCAGCAGTGAACAGCCGAGTACTAAATACGAGCAGTACTTC	CASSEQPSTKYEQYF	TRBV6-1	15	.	TRBJ2-7	.
TGCAGTGCTCCGACTAAGCGGGGGACAGATACGCAGTATTTT	CSAPTKRGTDTQYF	TRBV20-1	14	TRBD2	TRBJ2-3	many
TGTGCCAGCAGTCCTTACTCCGGGGCCAATGAGCAGTTCTTC	CASSPYSGANEQFF	TRBV27	14	.	TRBJ2-1	many
TGTGCCAGCAGCTTAGAAGCGGGACAGTGGTCTGAAGCTTTCTTT	CASSLEAGQWSEAFF	TRBV7-2	15	TRBD1	TRBJ1-1	many
TGTGCCAGCTCAGCGCGACAGGTTCCCTCCTACAATGAGCAGTTCTTC	CASSARQVPSYNEQFF	TRBV18	16	.	TRBJ2-1	many
TGTGCCAGCAGTTATGCGGGGCAGATAAATGAAAAACTGTTTTTT	CASSYAGQINEKLFF	TRBV6-5	15	.	TRBJ1-4	many
TGTGCCAGCAGTTTACGCGGCAGGGGGTATAATTCACCCCTCCACTTT	CASSLRGRGYNSPLHF	TRBV12-3/TRBV12-4	16	TRBD1	TRBJ1-6	many
TGCGCCAGCAGGCGGACAGGCGGTCACGAAGATACGCAGTATTTT	CASRRTGGHEDTQYF	TRBV5-1	15	TRBD1	TRBJ2-3	few
TGTGCCAGCAATGGACAGGGCGGAGTAAATTCACCCCTCCACTTT	CASNGQGGVNSPLHF	TRBV2	15	TRBD1	TRBJ1-6	many
TGTGCCAGCAGCCCCCAATATCGAACTAGCTCCTACGAGCAGTACTTC	CASSPQYRTSSYEQYF	TRBV7-9	16	.	TRBJ2-7	many
TGTGCCAGCAGCTTCCCGGGACCCCATAATGAGCAGTTCTTC	CASSFPGPHNEQFF	TRBV5-1	14	.	TRBJ2-1	.
TGTGCCAGCAGCCCCCAGACTAGCGGCGGGGAGCTGTTTTTT	CASSPQTSGGELFF	TRBV3-1	14	TRBD2	TRBJ2-2	many